This T cell receptor (beta chain) was profiled in a study of blood T cells in healthy people across ages. Study-level points and caveats: Diversity was higher, and naive CD4+ cells more numerous, in long-lived donors than in aged donors.

Germline V lookup: CDR1 MDHEN, CDR2 SYDVKM. CDR3 length: 11 amino acids. With 6 bases removed from V and 5 bases from J, the gap between germline ends came to 5 bases. A J-beta primer mix and a sample-barcoded 5' primer were used in a second PCR of roughly 6 to 12 cycles. TCRdb re-analysed the 5' RACE reads in MiXCR, keeping a single row per CDR3 protein. This sample has 800,000 to 950,000 distinct CDR3 sequences, with just under 30% found just once. This clonotype was recorded many times. The antigen is not known. A further study also used this sample, focusing on T cells of mothers and their children.

The receptor was derived from a woman in her forties in good health. The rearrangement joins TRBV28 to TRBJ2-1; D call uncertain. The sequenced sample was blood. In nucleotides, the CDR3 is TGTGCCAGCAGGTCCGACAATGAGCAGTTCTTC. This encodes CASRSDNEQFF.